These 26 T cell receptor beta chains came from one sample sequenced in a study of cytomegalovirus exposure and HLA in healthy donors. The study ran its PCR with 60 Vbeta and 13 Jbeta primers. The method was immunoSEQ multiplex PCR; TCRdb's version includes in-frame clones alone and lacks a portion of them. Of approximately 150,000 clones detected, about four fifths appear once; the ten largest clones hold 3.2%. Material for sequencing was PBMCs. All receptors come from a man aged 18 to 29 in good health and CMV-seropositive.

The genes are TRBV9 and TRBJ1-3; 7 bases agree with TRBD1. Germline assignment: CDR1 SGDLS and CDR2 YYNGEE. J was trimmed by 0 bases and V by 5 bases; bases with no gene match: 11. This CDR3 contains 17 residues. The CDR3 region is CASRIPGQTHSGNTIYF. The DNA for the CDR3 is TGTGCCAGCAGAATTCCGGGACAGACCCACTCTGGAAACACCATATATTTT.

J is TRBJ2-5 and V is TRBV5-1; unclear D gene. V lost 0 bases to trimming and J lost 4 bases, with 10 bases between them. The CDR3 spans 14 residues. Germline values: CDR1 SGHRS, CDR2 YFSETQ. The chain's CDR3 is CASSLGAALETQYF. For the CDR3, the DNA is TGCGCCAGCAGCTTGGGGGCCGCCTTAGAGACCCAGTACTTC.

CDR3 loop: CASSDRVDGYTF. The CDR3 bases are TGTGCCAGCAGTGACAGGGTAGATGGCTACACCTTC. The chain has TRBV6-1 and TRBJ1-2; possibly TRBD1 for D (5 bases). CDR1 MNHNS and CDR2 SASEGT come from the germline V gene. The CDR3 sequence is 12 residues long. V was cut by 3 bases and J by 6 bases, with 8 bases left in between.

The chain couples TRBV5-5 to TRBJ2-1, with 8 bases that match TRBD2. The V gene's germline CDR1 is SGHKS and CDR2 YYEKEE (reference sequence). V was clipped by 4 bases and J by 3 bases; unmatched bases: 12. The CDR3 is 17 amino acids. CDR3 DNA sequence: TGTGCCAGCAGCCCCAGGCCGGGCGGGAGGATCTACAATGAGCAGTTCTTC. Translation: CASSPRPGGRIYNEQFF.

The gene calls are TRBV14 and TRBJ1-4, with D uncertain. Trimming pared 4 bases from V and 8 bases from J, leaving 14 bases between. Germline CDR1 reads SGHDN; CDR2 reads FVKESK. This CDR3 spans 14 amino acids. CDR3 loop: CASSPGYLSEKLFF. The CDR3 DNA reads TGTGCCAGCAGCCCGGGGTATCTGAGCGAAAAACTGTTTTTT.

This clone was recorded once. The chain carries TRBV6-5 and TRBJ2-3; 8 bases line up with TRBD1. The CDR3 has 14 residues. Germline lookup yields CDR1 MNHEY and CDR2 SVGAGI. J was trimmed by 8 bases and V by 5 bases; bases with no gene match: 9. The CDR3 region has the DNA TGTGCCAGCAGTGCGCCTGGGACAGGCGGTACGCAGTATTTT. It codes for CASSAPGTGGTQYF.

This chain joins TRBV21-1 and TRBJ1-3; the table assigns TRBD1, which was not confirmed against the DNA. TRBV21-1 is assigned pseudogene status. This CDR3 region has 15 residues. CDR3 residues: CASSMTGHPPSAIYF. CDR3 DNA: TGTGCCAGCAGCATGACGGGACACCCGCCCTCCGCCATATATTTT.

The chain couples TRBV7-9 to TRBJ2-7, with a weak D call TRBD1 (6 bases). Germline V gives CDR1 SEHNR, CDR2 FQNEAQ (reference sequence). With 5 bases removed from V and 2 bases from J, the gap between germline ends came to 10 bases. The CDR3 totals 13 residues. CDR3 DNA sequence: TGTGCCAGCAGCGGGACATCGACCTACGAGCAGTACTTC. Its translation: CASSGTSTYEQYF.

This clone was seen just once. The rearrangement uses TRBV28 and TRBJ2-3; D might be TRBD1 (5 bases). This CDR3 comprises 14 residues. The germline V gene encodes CDR1 MDHEN and CDR2 SYDVKM. V lost 2 bases, J lost 0 bases, and 6 bases lay in between. CDR3 sequence (DNA): TGTGCCAGCAGTTTACAGGGTAGCACAGATACGCAGTATTTT. This sequence encodes CASSLQGSTDTQYF. Full variable domain (outside the CDR3, taken from reference TRBV28 and TRBJ2-3): DVKVTQSSRYLVKRTGEKVFLECVQDMDHENMFWYRQDPGLGLRLIYFSYDVKMKEKGDIPEGYSVSREKKERFSLILESASTNQTSMYLCASSLQGSTDTQYFGPGTRLTVL.

V and J are TRBV5-1 and TRBJ2-7; TRBD1 agrees at 10 bases. The germline CDR1 and CDR2 sequences are SGHRS and YFSETQ. CDR3 length: 15 amino acids. Unmatched junction bases numbered 11, after V lost 5 bases and J lost 6 bases. CDR3 sequence (DNA): TGCGCCAGCAGTAGCGGACAGGGGGTTTCTCTCGAGCAGTACTTC. Its translation is CASSSGQGVSLEQYF. Using reference TRBV5-1 and TRBJ2-7 for the parts outside the CDR3, the full variable domain is KAGVTQTPRYLIKTRGQQVTLSCSPISGHRSVSWYQQTPGQGLQFLFEYFSETQRNKGNFPGRFSGRQFSNSRSEMNVSTLELGDSALYLCASSSGQGVSLEQYFGPGTRLTVT.

This sequence joins TRBV5-1 and TRBJ2-3, with D possibly TRBD1 on 6 matching bases. CDR1 and CDR2 from the germline V gene are SGHRS and YFSETQ. CDR3 length equals 14 residues. V was trimmed by 0 bases and J by 6 bases, leaving 11 bases between them. CDR3 region: CASSLVRGSDTQYF. CDR3 bases: TGCGCCAGCAGCTTGGTTAGGGGGTCGGATACGCAGTATTTT. Full variable domain (missing parts from reference TRBV5-1 and TRBJ2-3): KAGVTQTPRYLIKTRGQQVTLSCSPISGHRSVSWYQQTPGQGLQFLFEYFSETQRNKGNFPGRFSGRQFSNSRSEMNVSTLELGDSALYLCASSLVRGSDTQYFGPGTRLTVL.

The CDR3 reads CASSGGGRHYGYTF. The CDR3 region has the DNA TGTGCCAGCAGTGGGGGGGGGCGGCACTATGGCTACACCTTC. V and J are TRBV2 and TRBJ1-2; a weak D match, TRBD1 (6 bases). The germline gives CDR1 SNHLY, CDR2 FYNNEI. The CDR3 is 14 amino acids. Trimming took 4 bases from V and 3 from J, leaving 12 bases between them.

This clone turned up a few times. This sequence joins TRBV28 and TRBJ2-7; TRBD2 matches at 8 bases. V was clipped by 7 bases and J by 6 bases; unmatched bases: 14. The CDR3 is 15 residues long. CDR1 MDHEN and CDR2 SYDVKM come from the germline V gene. CDR3 region: CASTLGGGLSIEQYF. The CDR3 nucleotides are TGTGCCAGCACCCTTGGCGGGGGGCTGTCGATCGAGCAGTACTTC.

The chain is built from TRBV19 and TRBJ2-1; TRBD2 aligns across 9 bases. This CDR3 contains 13 residues. Unmatched junction bases numbered 5, after V lost 7 bases and J lost 7 bases. Germline values: CDR1 LNHDA, CDR2 SQIVND (reference sequence). CDR3 nucleotide sequence: TGTGCCAGTACCCTAGCGGGAAAGAATGAGCAGTTCTTC. It encodes CASTLAGKNEQFF.

V gene TRBV28 combines with J gene TRBJ2-1; 8 nucleotides match TRBD2. This CDR3 is 14 amino acids long. Germline lookup yields CDR1 MDHEN and CDR2 SYDVKM. The junction had 9 bases not matched to a gene; V was cut back by 7 bases and J by 7 bases. In DNA, the CDR3 is TGTGCCAGCATAGAGCGGGAGAGGAAGAATGAGCAGTTCTTC. Amino acid sequence: CASIERERKNEQFF.

The sample holds one count of this clone. V and J are TRBV2 and TRBJ2-3; D remains ambiguous. Between the trimmed V and J ends, which lost 3 bases and 2 bases, there was a span of 9 bases. Germline V gene lookup returns CDR1 SNHLY and CDR2 FYNNEI. CDR3 size: 14 residues. CDR3 DNA sequence: TGTGCCAGCAGTGATGTCAGGCTCACAGATACGCAGTATTTT. Encoded protein: CASSDVRLTDTQYF.

The gene calls are TRBV28 and TRBJ2-7; D possibly corresponds to TRBD1 (5 bases). This CDR3 region has 14 residues. V lost 3 bases, J lost 3 bases, and 12 bases lay in between. Germline CDR1 is MDHEN and CDR2 is SYDVKM. CDR3 sequence: CASSLGRQGYEQYF. The DNA of the CDR3 is TGTGCCAGCAGTTTGGGCCGGCAGGGCTACGAGCAGTACTTC.

This chain connects TRBV28 to TRBJ2-7; D is unclear. V was trimmed by 3 bases and J by 11 bases, leaving 11 bases between them. The CDR3 sequence is 11 residues long. Germline V gene sequence: CDR1 MDHEN, CDR2 SYDVKM. CDR3 DNA sequence: TGTGCCAGCAGTTTGGGCAGATGGAAGTACTTC. Translating it yields CASSLGRWKYF.

The rearrangement joins TRBV18 to TRBJ2-6; D gene ambiguous. Deletions cut 2 bases from V and 1 base from J, with 6 bases between. Germline V lookup: CDR1 KGHSH, CDR2 LQKENI. The CDR3 sequence is 15 residues long. Here the CDR3 DNA reads TGTGCCAGCTCACCAGGCGGTTCTGGGGCCAACGTCCTGACTTTC. It codes for CASSPGGSGANVLTF.

The CDR3, as DNA: TGTGCCAGCAGCCCGGCGGGGGGGGCAGATACGCAGTATTTT. Its protein is CASSPAGGADTQYF. The gene calls are TRBV5-4 and TRBJ2-3, with 9 nucleotides matching TRBD2. The CDR3 extends over 14 amino acids. With 4 bases clipped from V and 4 bases from J, the junction kept 4 bases outside the gene matches. Germline V gene lookup returns CDR1 SGHNT and CDR2 YYREEE (reference sequence).

The gene calls are TRBV28 and TRBJ2-1; 12 positions match TRBD2. This CDR3 contains 17 residues. V gave up 5 bases and J gave up 5 bases; unmatched junction bases: 10. CDR1 MDHEN and CDR2 SYDVKM come from the germline V gene. This chain's CDR3 is CASSPPRLAGGNNEQFF. Here the CDR3 DNA reads TGTGCCAGCAGTCCCCCAAGGCTAGCGGGAGGGAACAATGAGCAGTTCTTC.

This rearrangement joins TRBV27 to TRBJ2-5, with D possibly TRBD1 on 6 matching bases. This CDR3 comprises 14 residues. Germline lookup yields CDR1 MNHEY and CDR2 SMNVEV (reference sequence). V was clipped by 2 bases and J by 5 bases, with 12 bases between them. For the CDR3, the DNA is TGTGCCAGCAGTTTAATGGAGAGGGGGGAGACCCAGTACTTC. It encodes CASSLMERGETQYF.

This chain uses TRBV5-1 with TRBJ2-1; 12 nucleotides agree with TRBD2. Trimming took 4 bases from V and 6 from J; bases not matched to a gene: 5. CDR1 SGHRS and CDR2 YFSETQ come from the germline V gene. The CDR3 is 15 amino acids. CDR3 loop: CASSTLAGGFNEQFF. The CDR3 DNA reads TGCGCCAGCAGCACCCTAGCGGGAGGGTTCAATGAGCAGTTCTTC. The variable domain in full, with the rest retrieved from reference TRBV5-1 and TRBJ2-1, is KAGVTQTPRYLIKTRGQQVTLSCSPISGHRSVSWYQQTPGQGLQFLFEYFSETQRNKGNFPGRFSGRQFSNSRSEMNVSTLELGDSALYLCASSTLAGGFNEQFFGPGTRLTVL.

The rearrangement uses TRBV7-9 and TRBJ1-2; D might be TRBD1 (5 bases). This CDR3 has 13 amino acids. V lost 5 bases and J lost 4, with 11 bases in between. The germline CDR1 and CDR2 sequences are SEHNR and FQNEAQ (reference sequence). The DNA of the CDR3 is TGTGCCAGCAGCCCACGACAGACCTATGGCTACACCTTC. Protein sequence: CASSPRQTYGYTF.

The chain joins TRBV6-6 to TRBJ2-7; D possibly corresponds to TRBD1 (5 bases). The ends were cut back, 6 bases at V and 6 bases at J, with 18 bases in the middle. The CDR3 is 14 residues long. Germline CDR1 and CDR2: MNHNY and SVGAGI (reference sequence). The CDR3 DNA sequence: TGTGCCAGCAGCCCTACCAAGGGGCGCCTCGAGCAGTACTTC. Protein sequence: CASSPTKGRLEQYF.

The chain carries TRBV5-1 and TRBJ2-2, with 11 positions matching TRBD2. The ends lost 4 bases at V and 2 bases at J; junction bases unmatched: 4. Per germline, CDR1 SGHRS and CDR2 YFSETQ. The CDR3 has 16 residues. The DNA of the CDR3 is TGCGCCAGCAGCACGGGGACTAGCGGAAACACCGGGGAGCTGTTTTTT. The encoded protein is CASSTGTSGNTGELFF.